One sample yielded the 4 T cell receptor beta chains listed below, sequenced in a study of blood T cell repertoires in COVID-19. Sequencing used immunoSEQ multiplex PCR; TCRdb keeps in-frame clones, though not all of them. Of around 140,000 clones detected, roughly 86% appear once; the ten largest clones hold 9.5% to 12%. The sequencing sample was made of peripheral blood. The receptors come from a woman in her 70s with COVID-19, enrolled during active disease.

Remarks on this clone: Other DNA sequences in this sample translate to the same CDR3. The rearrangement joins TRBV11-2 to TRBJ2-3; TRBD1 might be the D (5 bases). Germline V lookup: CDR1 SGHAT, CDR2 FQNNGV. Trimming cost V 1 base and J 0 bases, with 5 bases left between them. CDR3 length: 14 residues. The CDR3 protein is CASSLGGSTDTQYF. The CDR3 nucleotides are TGTGCCAGCAGCTTAGGGGGCAGCACAGATACGCAGTATTTT.

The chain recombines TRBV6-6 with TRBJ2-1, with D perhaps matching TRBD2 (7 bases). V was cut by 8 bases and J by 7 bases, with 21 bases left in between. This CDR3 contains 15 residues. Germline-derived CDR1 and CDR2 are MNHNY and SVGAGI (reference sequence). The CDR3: CASSGDLAGVNEQFF. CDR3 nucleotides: TGTGCCAGCTCAGGGGACCTGGCGGGGGTGAATGAGCAGTTCTTC.

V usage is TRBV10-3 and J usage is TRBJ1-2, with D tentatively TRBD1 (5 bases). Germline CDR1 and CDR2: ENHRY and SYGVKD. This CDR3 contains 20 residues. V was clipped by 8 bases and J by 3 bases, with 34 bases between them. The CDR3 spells CAILLQGPSSRALGDYGYTF. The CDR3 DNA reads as TGTGCCATCTTGCTTCAGGGCCCCAGCTCAAGAGCTCTAGGGGACTATGGCTACACCTTC.

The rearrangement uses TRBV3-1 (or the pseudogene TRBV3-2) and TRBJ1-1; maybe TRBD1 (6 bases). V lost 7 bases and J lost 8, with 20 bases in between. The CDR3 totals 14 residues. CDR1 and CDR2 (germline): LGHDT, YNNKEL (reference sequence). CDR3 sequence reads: CASIGEGRGKEAFF. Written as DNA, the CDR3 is TGTGCCAGCATAGGGGAGGGCAGGGGCAAAGAAGCTTTCTTT.